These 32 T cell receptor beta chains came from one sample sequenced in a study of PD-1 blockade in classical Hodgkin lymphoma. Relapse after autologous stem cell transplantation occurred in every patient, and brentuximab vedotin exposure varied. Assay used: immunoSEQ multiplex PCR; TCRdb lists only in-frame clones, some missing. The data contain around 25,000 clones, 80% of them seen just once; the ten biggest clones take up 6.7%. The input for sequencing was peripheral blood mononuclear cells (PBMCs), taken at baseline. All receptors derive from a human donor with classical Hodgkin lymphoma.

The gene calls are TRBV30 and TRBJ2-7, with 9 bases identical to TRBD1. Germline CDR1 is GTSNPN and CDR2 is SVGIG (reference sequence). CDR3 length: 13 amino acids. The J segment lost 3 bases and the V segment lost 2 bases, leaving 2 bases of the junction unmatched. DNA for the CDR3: TGTGCCTGGAGTCGGGACAGGGACTACGAGCAGTACTTC. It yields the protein CAWSRDRDYEQYF.

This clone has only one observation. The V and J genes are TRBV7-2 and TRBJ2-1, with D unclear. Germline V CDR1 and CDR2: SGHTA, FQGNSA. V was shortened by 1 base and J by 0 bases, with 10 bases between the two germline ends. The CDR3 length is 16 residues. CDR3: CASSLVALNSYNEQFF. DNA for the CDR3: TGTGCCAGCAGCTTAGTAGCCCTCAACTCCTACAATGAGCAGTTCTTC. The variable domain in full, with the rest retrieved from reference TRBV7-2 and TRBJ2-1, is GAGVSQSPSNKVTEKGKDVELRCDPISGHTALYWYRQSLGQGLEFLIYFQGNSAPDKSGLPSDRFSAERTGGSVSTLTIQRTQQEDSAVYLCASSLVALNSYNEQFFGPGTRLTVL.

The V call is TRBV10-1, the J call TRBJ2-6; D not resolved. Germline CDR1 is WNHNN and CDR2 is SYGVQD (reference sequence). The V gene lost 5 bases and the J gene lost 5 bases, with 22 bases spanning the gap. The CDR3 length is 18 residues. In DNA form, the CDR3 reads TGCGCCAGCAGTACTCCGGAAAGATCACAAAGTCGGGCCAACGTCCTGACTTTC. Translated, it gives CASSTPERSQSRANVLTF.

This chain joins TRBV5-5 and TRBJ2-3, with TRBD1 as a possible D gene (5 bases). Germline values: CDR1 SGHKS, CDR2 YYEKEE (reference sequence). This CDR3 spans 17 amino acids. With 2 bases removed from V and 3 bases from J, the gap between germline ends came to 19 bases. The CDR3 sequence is CASSFWFQGQWTDTQYF. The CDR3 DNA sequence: TGTGCCAGCAGCTTTTGGTTTCAGGGCCAATGGACAGATACGCAGTATTTT.

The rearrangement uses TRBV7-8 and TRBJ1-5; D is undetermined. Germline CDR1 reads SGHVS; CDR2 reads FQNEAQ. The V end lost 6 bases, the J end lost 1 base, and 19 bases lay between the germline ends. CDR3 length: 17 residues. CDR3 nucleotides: TGTGCCAGCAGTCAAGTGAGGCTGGGAGAGAGCAATCAGCCCCAGCATTTT. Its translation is CASSQVRLGESNQPQHF.

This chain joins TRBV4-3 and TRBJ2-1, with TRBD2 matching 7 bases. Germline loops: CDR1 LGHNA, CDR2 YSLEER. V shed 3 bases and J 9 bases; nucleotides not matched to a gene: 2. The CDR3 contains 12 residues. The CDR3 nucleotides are TGCGCCAGCAGCCAGGGGGGGTTTGAGCAGTTCTTC. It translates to CASSQGGFEQFF.

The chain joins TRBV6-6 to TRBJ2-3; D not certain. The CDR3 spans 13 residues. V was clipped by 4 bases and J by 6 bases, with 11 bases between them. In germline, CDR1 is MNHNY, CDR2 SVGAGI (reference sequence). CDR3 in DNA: TGTGCCAGCAGTTCATTTTTGTCCGATACGCAGTATTTT. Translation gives CASSSFLSDTQYF.

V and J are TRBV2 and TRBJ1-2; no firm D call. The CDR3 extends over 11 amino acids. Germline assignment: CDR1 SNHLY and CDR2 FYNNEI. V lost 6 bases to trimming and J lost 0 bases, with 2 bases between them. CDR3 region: CASRANYGYTF. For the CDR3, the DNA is TGTGCCAGCAGGGCTAACTATGGCTACACCTTC.

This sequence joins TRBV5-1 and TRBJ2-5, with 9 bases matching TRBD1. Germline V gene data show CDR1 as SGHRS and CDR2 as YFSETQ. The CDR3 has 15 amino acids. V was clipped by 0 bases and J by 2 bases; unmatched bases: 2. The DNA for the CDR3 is TGCGCCAGCAGCTTGGCGGGACAGGGACAAGAGACCCAGTACTTC. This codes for CASSLAGQGQETQYF.

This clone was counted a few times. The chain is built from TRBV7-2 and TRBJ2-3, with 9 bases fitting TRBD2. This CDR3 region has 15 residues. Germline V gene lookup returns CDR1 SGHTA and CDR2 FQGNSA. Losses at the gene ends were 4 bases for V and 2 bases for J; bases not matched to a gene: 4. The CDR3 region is CASSSWTSATDTQYF. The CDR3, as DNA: TGTGCCAGCAGCTCCTGGACTAGCGCCACAGATACGCAGTATTTT.

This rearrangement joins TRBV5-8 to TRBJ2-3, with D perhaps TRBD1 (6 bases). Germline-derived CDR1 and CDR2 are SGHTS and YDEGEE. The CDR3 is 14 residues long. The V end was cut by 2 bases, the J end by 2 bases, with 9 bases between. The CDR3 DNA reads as TGTGCCAGCAGCTTTCGACAGGTCACAGATACGCAGTATTTT. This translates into CASSFRQVTDTQYF.

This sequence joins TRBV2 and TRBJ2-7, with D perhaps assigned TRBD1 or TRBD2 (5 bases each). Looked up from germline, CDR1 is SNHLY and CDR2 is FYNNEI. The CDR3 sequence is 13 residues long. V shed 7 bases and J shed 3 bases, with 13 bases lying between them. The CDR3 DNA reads TGTGCCAGCACGGGACCGAACCTCTACGAGCAGTACTTC. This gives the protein CASTGPNLYEQYF. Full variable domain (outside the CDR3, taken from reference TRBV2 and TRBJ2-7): EPEVTQTPSHQVTQMGQEVILRCVPISNHLYFYWYRQILGQKVEFLVSFYNNEISEKSEIFDDQFSVERPDGSNFTLKIRSTKLEDSAMYFCASTGPNLYEQYFGPGTRLTVT.

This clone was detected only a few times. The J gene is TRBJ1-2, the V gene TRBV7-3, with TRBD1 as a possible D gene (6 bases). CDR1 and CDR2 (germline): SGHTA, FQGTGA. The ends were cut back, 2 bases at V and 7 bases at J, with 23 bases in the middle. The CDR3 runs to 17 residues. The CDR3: CASSLGLGQFFVSGYTF. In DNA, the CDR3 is TGTGCCAGCAGCTTAGGATTAGGACAGTTTTTTGTTAGTGGCTACACCTTC.

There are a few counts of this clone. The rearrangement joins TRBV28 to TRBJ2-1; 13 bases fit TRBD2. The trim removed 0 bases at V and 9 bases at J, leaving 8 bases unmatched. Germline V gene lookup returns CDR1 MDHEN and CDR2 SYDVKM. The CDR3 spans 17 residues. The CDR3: CASSLWSLAGGPGEQFF. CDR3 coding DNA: TGTGCCAGCAGTTTATGGTCACTAGCGGGGGGGCCGGGTGAGCAGTTCTTC.

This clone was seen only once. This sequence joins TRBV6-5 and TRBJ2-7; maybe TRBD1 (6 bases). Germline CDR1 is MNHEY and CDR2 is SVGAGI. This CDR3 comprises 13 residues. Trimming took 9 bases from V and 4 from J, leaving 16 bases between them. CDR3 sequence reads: CASGVRGRYEQYF. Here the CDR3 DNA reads TGTGCCAGTGGGGTCAGGGGCCGGTACGAGCAGTACTTC.

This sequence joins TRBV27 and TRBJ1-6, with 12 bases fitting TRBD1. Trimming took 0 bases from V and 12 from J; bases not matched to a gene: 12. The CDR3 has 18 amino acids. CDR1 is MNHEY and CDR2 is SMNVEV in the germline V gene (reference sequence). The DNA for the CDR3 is TGTGCCAGCAGTTTATCCTCCTTTCCCGGGACAGGGGGCTTACCCCTCCACTTT. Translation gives CASSLSSFPGTGGLPLHF.

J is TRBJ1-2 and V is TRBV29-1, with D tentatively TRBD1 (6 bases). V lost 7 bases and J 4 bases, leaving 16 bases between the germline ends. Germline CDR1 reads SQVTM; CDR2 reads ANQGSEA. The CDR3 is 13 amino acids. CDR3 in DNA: TGCAGCGCAACAGGGAAGGGGAGCTATGGCTACACCTTC. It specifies CSATGKGSYGYTF.

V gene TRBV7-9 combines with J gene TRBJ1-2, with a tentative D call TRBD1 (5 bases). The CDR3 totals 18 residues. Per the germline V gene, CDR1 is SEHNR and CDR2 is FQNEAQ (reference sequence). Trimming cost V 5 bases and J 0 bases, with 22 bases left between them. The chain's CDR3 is CASSQEGSGTLSNYGYTF. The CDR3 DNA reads TGTGCCAGCAGCCAAGAGGGGTCCGGAACCCTCTCTAACTATGGCTACACCTTC.

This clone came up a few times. The CDR3 reads CASSRGRDRATRGYTF. CDR3 nucleotide sequence: TGCGCCAGCAGCCGGGGCCGGGACAGGGCGACCCGCGGCTACACCTTC. J is TRBJ1-2 and V is TRBV4-3, with 9 positions matching TRBD1. The germline V gene encodes CDR1 LGHNA and CDR2 YSLEER. This CDR3 region has 16 residues. Trimming took 4 bases from V and 8 from J; bases not matched to a gene: 14.

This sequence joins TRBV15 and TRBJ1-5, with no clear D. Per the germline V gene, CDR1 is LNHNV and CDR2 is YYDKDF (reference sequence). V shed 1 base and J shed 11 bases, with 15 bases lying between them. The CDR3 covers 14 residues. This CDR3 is CATSRAPGSLAQHF. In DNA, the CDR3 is TGTGCCACCAGCAGAGCCCCCGGAAGCCTGGCCCAGCATTTT.

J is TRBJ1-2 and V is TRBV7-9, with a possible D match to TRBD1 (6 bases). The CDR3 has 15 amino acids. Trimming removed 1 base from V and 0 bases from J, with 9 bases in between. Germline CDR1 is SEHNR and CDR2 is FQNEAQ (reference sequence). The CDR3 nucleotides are TGTGCCAGCAGCTTAGATTGGACAGCTAACTATGGCTACACCTTC. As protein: CASSLDWTANYGYTF.

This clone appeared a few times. The CDR3 loop is CASSQADTQYF. DNA for the CDR3: TGCGCCAGCAGCCAAGCAGATACGCAGTATTTT. The chain links TRBV4-1 to TRBJ2-3; D gene ambiguous. This CDR3 comprises 11 residues. Germline CDR1 MGHRA, CDR2 YSYEKL. V lost 1 base and J lost 4, with 0 bases in between.

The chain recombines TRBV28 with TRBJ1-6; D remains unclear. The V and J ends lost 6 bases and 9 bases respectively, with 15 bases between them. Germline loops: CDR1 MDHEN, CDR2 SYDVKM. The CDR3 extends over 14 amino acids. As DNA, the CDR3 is TGTGCCAGCAGAGACCCCTTCTGGGTTTCACCCCTCCACTTT. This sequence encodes CASRDPFWVSPLHF.

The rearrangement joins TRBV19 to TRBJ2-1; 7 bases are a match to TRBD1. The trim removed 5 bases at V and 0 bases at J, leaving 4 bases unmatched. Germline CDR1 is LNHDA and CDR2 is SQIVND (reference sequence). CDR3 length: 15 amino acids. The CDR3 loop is CASSPGQASYNEQFF. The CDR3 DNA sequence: TGTGCCAGTAGTCCCGGACAGGCCTCCTACAATGAGCAGTTCTTC.

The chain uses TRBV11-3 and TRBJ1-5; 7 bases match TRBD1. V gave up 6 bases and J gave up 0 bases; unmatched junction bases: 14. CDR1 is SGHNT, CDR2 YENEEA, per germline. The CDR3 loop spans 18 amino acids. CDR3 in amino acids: CASSSPGQVPYSNQPQHF. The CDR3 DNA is TGTGCCAGCAGTTCGCCCGGACAGGTTCCATATAGCAATCAGCCCCAGCATTTT.

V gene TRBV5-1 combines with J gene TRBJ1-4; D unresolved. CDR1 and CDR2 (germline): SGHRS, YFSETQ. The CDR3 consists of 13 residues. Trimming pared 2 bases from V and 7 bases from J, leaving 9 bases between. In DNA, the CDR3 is TGCGCCAGCAGCTTACCGCAAGGTGAAAAACTGTTTTTT. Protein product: CASSLPQGEKLFF.

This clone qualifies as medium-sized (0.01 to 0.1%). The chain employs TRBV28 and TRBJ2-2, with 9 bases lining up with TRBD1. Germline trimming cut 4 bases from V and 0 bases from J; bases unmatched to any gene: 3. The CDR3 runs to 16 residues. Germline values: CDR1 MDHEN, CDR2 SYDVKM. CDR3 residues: CASSYRQGANTGELFF. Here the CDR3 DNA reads TGTGCCAGCAGTTACCGACAGGGGGCGAACACCGGGGAGCTGTTTTTT.

CDR3 amino acids: CASRNPGAGPQHF. CDR3 bases: TGTGCCAGCAGAAACCCGGGGGCTGGGCCCCAGCATTTT. This chain connects TRBV6-6 to TRBJ1-5, with D perhaps matching TRBD1 (6 bases). Between the trimmed V and J ends, which lost 6 bases and 9 bases, there was a span of 15 bases. CDR1 and CDR2 (germline): MNHNY, SVGAGI (reference sequence). This CDR3 region has 13 residues.

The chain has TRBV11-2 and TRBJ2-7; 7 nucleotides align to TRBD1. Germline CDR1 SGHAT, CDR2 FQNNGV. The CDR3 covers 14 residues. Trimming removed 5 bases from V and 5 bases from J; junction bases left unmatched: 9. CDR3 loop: CASSPHTGAHEQYF. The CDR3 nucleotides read TGTGCCAGCAGCCCGCACACAGGGGCTCACGAGCAGTACTTC.

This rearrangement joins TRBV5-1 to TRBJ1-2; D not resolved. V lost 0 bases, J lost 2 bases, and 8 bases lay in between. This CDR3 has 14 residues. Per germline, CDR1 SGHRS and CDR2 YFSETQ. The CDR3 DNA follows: TGCGCCAGCAGCTTGGGTAGAGTAAACTATGGCTACACCTTC. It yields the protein CASSLGRVNYGYTF. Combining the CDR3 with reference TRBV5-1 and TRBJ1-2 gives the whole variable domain KAGVTQTPRYLIKTRGQQVTLSCSPISGHRSVSWYQQTPGQGLQFLFEYFSETQRNKGNFPGRFSGRQFSNSRSEMNVSTLELGDSALYLCASSLGRVNYGYTFGSGTRLTVV.

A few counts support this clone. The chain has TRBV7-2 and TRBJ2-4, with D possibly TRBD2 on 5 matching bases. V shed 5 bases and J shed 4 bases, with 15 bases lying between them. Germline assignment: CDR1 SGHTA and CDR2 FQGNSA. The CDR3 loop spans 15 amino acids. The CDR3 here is CASSVELVGKNIQYF. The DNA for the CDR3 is TGTGCCAGCAGCGTCGAACTAGTGGGGAAAAACATTCAGTACTTC.

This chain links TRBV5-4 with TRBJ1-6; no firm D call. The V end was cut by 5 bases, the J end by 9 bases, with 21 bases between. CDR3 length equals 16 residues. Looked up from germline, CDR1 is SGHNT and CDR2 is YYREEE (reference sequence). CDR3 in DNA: TGTGCCAGCAGGGAACAACACGGTTTTCGCCGTTCACCCCTCCACTTT. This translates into CASREQHGFRRSPLHF.